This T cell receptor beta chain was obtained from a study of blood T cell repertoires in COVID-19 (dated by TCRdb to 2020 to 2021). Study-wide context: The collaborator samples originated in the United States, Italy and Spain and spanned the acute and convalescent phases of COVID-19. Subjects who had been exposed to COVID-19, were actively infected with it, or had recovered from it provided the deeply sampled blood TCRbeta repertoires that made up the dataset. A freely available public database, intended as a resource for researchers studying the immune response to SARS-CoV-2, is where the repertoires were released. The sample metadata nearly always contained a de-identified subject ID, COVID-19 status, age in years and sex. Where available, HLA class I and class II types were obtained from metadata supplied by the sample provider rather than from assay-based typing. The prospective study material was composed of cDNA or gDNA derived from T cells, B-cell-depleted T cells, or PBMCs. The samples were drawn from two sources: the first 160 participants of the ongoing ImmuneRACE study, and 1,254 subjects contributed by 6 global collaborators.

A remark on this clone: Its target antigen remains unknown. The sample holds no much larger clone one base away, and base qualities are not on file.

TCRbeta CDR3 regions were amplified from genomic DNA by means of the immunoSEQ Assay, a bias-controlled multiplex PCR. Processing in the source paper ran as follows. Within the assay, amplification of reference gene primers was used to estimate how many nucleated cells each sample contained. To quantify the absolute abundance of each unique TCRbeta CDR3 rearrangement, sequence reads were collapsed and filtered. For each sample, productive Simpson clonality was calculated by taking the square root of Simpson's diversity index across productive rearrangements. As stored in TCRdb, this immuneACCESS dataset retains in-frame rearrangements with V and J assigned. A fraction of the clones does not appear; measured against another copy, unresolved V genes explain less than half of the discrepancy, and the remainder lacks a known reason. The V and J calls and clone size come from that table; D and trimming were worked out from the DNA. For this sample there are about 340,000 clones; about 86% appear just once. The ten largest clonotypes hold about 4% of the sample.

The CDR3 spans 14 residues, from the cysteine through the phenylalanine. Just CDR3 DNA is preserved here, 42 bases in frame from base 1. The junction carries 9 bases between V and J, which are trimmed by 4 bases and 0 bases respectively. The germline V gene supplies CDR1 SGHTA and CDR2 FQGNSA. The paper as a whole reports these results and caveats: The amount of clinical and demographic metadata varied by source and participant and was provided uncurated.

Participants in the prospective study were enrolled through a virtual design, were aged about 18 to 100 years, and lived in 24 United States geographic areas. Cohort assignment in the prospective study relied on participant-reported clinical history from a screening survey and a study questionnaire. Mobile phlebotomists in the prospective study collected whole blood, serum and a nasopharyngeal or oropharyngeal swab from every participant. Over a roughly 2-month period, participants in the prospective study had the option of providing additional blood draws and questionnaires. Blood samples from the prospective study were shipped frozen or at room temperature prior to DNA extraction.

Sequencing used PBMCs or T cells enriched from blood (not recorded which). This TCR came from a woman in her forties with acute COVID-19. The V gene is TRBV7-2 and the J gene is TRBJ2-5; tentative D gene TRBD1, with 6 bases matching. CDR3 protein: CASSWTEYQETQYF. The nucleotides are TGTGCCAGCAGCTGGACAGAGTACCAAGAGACCCAGTACTTC.